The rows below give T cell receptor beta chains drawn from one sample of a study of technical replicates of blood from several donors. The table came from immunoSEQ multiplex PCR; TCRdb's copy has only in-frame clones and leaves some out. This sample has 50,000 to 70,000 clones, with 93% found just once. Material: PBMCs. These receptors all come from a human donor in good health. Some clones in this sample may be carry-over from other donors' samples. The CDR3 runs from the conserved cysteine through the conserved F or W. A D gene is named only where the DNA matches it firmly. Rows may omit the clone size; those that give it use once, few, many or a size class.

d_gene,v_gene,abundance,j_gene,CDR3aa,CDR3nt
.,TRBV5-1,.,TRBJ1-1,CASSPQVANTEAFF,TGCGCCAGCAGCCCCCAGGTCGCGAACACTGAAGCTTTCTTT
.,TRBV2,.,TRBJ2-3,CASMEGSPTQYF,TGTGCCAGCATGGAGGGCTCGCCTACGCAGTATTTT
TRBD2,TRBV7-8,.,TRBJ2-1,CASSTSGGAGLFF,TGTGCCAGCAGCACTAGCGGGGGGGCCGGGCTGTTCTTC
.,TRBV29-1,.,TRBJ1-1,CSAGQNTEAFF,TGCAGCGCGGGACAAAACACTGAAGCTTTCTTT
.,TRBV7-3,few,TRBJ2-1,CASSLSGAYNEQFF,TGTGCCAGCAGCTTAAGCGGGGCCTACAATGAGCAGTTCTTC
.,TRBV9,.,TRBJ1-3,CASSAQGVSGNTIYF,TGTGCCAGCAGCGCACAGGGTGTTTCTGGAAACACCATATATTTT
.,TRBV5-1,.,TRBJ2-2,CASSLDGNTGELFF,TGCGCCAGCAGCTTGGACGGTAACACCGGGGAGCTGTTTTTT
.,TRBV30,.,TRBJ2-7,CAWVPGPRGYEQYF,TGTGCCTGGGTTCCCGGGCCGCGGGGATACGAGCAGTACTTC
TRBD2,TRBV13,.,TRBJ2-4,CASSSSREGRGHRNIQYF,TGTGCCAGCAGCTCCTCTCGGGAGGGAAGGGGACACAGAAACATTCAGTACTTC
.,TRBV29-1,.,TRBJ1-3,CSVEPRDSGNTIYF,TGCAGCGTTGAACCCCGGGACTCTGGAAACACCATATATTTT
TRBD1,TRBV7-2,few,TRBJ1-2,CAGGQGPYGYTF,TGTGCCGGGGGACAGGGCCCCTATGGCTACACCTTC
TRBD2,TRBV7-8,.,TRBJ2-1,CASSDSASSGNFDEQFF,TGTGCCAGCAGCGACAGTGCGTCTAGCGGGAATTTCGATGAGCAGTTCTTC
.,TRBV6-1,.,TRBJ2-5,CACTDSRAQYF,TGTGCCTGTACAGACAGCCGGGCCCAGTACTTC
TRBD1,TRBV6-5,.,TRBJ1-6,CASTIDRAGSPLHF,TGTGCCAGCACCATCGACAGGGCCGGGTCACCCCTCCACTTT
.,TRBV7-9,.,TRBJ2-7,CASSSRDSIYEQYF,TGTGCCAGCAGCTCCCGGGACTCGATCTACGAGCAGTACTTC
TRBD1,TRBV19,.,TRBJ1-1,CASSIPLAGGREAFF,TGTGCCAGTAGTATACCCCTGGCAGGGGGCCGTGAAGCTTTCTTT
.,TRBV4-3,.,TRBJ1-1,CASSTLAGLNTEAFF,TGCGCCAGCAGCACCCTAGCGGGGTTGAACACTGAAGCTTTCTTT
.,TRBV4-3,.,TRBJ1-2,CASSQDRSGGLFYGYTF,TGCGCCAGCAGCCAAGATAGGTCTGGCGGTCTATTCTATGGCTACACCTTC
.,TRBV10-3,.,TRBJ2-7,CAISGVGAEQYF,TGTGCCATCAGTGGGGTTGGGGCCGAGCAGTACTTC
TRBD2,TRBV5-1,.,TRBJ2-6,CASSHGGSGANVLTF,TGCGCCAGCAGCCACGGGGGGAGCGGGGCCAACGTCCTGACTTTC
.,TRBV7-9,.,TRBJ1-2,CASSAQGPAYGYTF,TGTGCCAGCAGCGCCCAGGGGCCCGCTTATGGCTACACCTTC
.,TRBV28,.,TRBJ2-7,CASSVAGGTYEQYF,TGTGCCAGCAGTGTCGCCGGGGGAACCTACGAGCAGTACTTC
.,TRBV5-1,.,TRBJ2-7,CASSLVPDSYEQYF,TGCGCCAGCAGCTTGGTCCCAGATTCCTACGAGCAGTACTTC
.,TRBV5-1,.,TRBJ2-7,CASSPFLGDFSYEQYF,TGCGCCAGCAGCCCTTTTCTCGGGGATTTCTCCTACGAGCAGTACTTC
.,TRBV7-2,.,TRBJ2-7,CASSLVAQGAHEQYF,TGTGCCAGCAGCTTAGTGGCCCAAGGGGCCCACGAGCAGTACTTC
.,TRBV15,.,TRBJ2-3,CATSRVGDTQYF,TGTGCCACCAGCAGAGTCGGAGATACGCAGTATTTT
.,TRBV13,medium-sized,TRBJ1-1,CASSLEGEATGEEAFF,TGTGCCAGCAGCTTAGAAGGAGAGGCAACGGGGGAGGAGGCTTTCTTT